This T cell receptor (beta chain) derives from a study of blood T cell repertoires in COVID-19. The wider study: From the United States, Italy and Spain came samples of acute and convalescent COVID-19. Sources were T cells, B-cell-depleted T cells, or PBMCs; the material itself was cDNA or gDNA.

The authors' processing: Estimated nucleated cell counts came from reference gene primer amplification. Here immunoSEQ multiplex PCR was the method, and the copy in TCRdb shows in-frame clones only, minus some. For V, J and clone size, that table is used; D and trimming come from the DNA. The sample yields 150,000 to 200,000 clones, 84% seen once. Per germline, CDR1 KGHDR and CDR2 SFDVKD. The CDR3 is 15 residues long. The germline V and J ends were trimmed by 2 bases and 3 bases, with 10 bases remaining between them. This receptor was identified in a man between 65 and 85 years old with active or convalescent COVID-19. The rearrangement uses TRBV24-1 and TRBJ2-1, with D possibly being TRBD2 (6 bases). The sequenced sample consisted of peripheral blood. CDR3 sequence (DNA): TGTGCCACCAGTGATTGGAGGGCCAGCTACAATGAGCAGTTCTTC. Protein: CATSDWRASYNEQFF.